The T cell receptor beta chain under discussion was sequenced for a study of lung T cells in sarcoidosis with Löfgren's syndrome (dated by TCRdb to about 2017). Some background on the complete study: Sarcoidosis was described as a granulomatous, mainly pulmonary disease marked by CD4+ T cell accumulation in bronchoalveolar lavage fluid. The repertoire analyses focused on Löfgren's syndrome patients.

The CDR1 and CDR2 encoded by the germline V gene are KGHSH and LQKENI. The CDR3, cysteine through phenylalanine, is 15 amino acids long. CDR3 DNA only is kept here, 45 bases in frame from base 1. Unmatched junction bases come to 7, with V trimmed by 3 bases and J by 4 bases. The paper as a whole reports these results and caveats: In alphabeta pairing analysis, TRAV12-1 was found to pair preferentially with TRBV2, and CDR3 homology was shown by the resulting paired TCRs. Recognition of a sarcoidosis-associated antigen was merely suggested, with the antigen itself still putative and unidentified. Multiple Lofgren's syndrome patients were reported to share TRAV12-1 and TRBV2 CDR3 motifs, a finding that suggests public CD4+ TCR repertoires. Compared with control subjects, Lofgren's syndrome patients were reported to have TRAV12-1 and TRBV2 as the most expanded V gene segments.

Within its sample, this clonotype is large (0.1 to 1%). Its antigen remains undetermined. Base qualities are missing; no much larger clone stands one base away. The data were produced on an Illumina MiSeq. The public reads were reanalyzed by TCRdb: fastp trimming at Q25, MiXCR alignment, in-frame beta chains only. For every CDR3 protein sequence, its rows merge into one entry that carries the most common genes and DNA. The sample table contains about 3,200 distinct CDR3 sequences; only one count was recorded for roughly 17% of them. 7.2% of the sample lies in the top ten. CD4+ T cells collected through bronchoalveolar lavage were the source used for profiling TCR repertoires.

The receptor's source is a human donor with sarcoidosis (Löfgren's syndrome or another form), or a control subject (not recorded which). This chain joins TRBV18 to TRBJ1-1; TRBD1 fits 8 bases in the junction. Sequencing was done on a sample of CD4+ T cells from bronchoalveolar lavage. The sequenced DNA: TGTGCCAGCTCACCTGCAGGGGGCGACGGCACTGAAGCTTTCTTT. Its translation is CASSPAGGDGTEAFF.